This entry lists 25 T cell receptor beta chains sequenced from one sample in a study of patients and donors after allogeneic stem cell transplantation. TCRdb re-called the RT-PCR reads through MiXCR, storing one row per CDR3 protein. This table has roughly 940,000 distinct CDR3 sequences, 18% appearing once. Sequenced: blood, either unsorted or a sorted T cell fraction (not recorded which). Every receptor here comes from a human donor who was either an allogeneic HSCT recipient or a stem cell or donor lymphocyte infusion donor (not recorded which). It is not recorded whose cells these are; they may come from a transplant donor.

The CDR3, as DNA: TGTGCCAGCAGGTCCGCGGGGGATGAGACCCAGTACTTC. Protein product: CASRSAGDETQYF. The chain joins TRBV12-3 or TRBV12-4 to TRBJ2-5, with 7 bases identical to TRBD2. The CDR3 covers 13 residues. Trimming removed 6 bases from V and 5 bases from J; junction bases left unmatched: 6.

This clonotype has just a few counts. The CDR3 region is CATRGRSNEKLFF. CDR3 DNA: TGTGCCACCAGGGGACGGTCTAATGAAAAACTGTTTTTT. The rearrangement uses TRBV24-1 and TRBJ1-4, with a tentative D call TRBD1 (5 bases). CDR1 is KGHDR, CDR2 SFDVKD, per germline. CDR3 length: 13 residues. V shed 7 bases and J shed 3 bases, with 8 bases lying between them.

This clonotype was observed a few times. In DNA, the CDR3 is TGTGCCAGCGTTCCTGACCCGGGATCCCACTATGGCTACACCTTC. Its translation is CASVPDPGSHYGYTF. The J gene is TRBJ1-2, the V gene TRBV2; D not certain. V lost 8 bases and J 3 bases, leaving 19 bases between the germline ends. CDR1 is SNHLY, CDR2 FYNNEI, per germline. The CDR3 consists of 15 residues.

The chain links TRBV7-9 to TRBJ2-7; no firm D call. Germline V gene sequence: CDR1 SEHNR, CDR2 FQNEAQ (reference sequence). This CDR3 has 13 amino acids. Trimming cost V 5 bases and J 7 bases, with 15 bases left between them. In nucleotides, the CDR3 is TGTGCCAGCAGCGATACAACTCTAAGGGAGCAGTACTTC. Amino acid sequence: CASSDTTLREQYF.

The chain employs TRBV7-7 and TRBJ2-1; the match to TRBD2 covers 9 bases. Germline assignment: CDR1 SSHAT and CDR2 FNYEAQ (reference sequence). The trim removed 3 bases at V and 4 bases at J, leaving 7 bases unmatched. This CDR3 is built from 16 residues. For the CDR3, the DNA is TGTGCCAGCAGCTTGCTAGCGGGAACTACTTACAATGAGCAGTTCTTC. Amino acid sequence: CASSLLAGTTYNEQFF.

CDR3 sequence: CSGDRGSNYGYTF. CDR3 nucleotide sequence: TGCAGTGGGGACAGGGGATCAAACTATGGCTACACCTTC. The V gene is TRBV20-1, the J gene TRBJ1-2; 10 nucleotides agree with TRBD1. V shed 7 bases and J 2 bases; nucleotides not matched to a gene: 4. The CDR3 totals 13 residues. Germline values: CDR1 DFQATT, CDR2 SNEGSKA (reference sequence).

The CDR3 DNA reads TGTGCCAGCAGCTTAAAAACAGCAACTAATGAAAAACTGTTTTTT. It translates to CASSLKTATNEKLFF. The J gene is TRBJ1-4, the V gene TRBV7-2, with D uncertain. The CDR3 runs to 15 residues. V lost 2 bases, J lost 0 bases, and 7 bases lay in between. Germline CDR1 SGHTA, CDR2 FQGNSA. The full variable domain, completed using reference TRBV7-2 and TRBJ1-4, is GAGVSQSPSNKVTEKGKDVELRCDPISGHTALYWYRQSLGQGLEFLIYFQGNSAPDKSGLPSDRFSAERTGGSVSTLTIQRTQQEDSAVYLCASSLKTATNEKLFFGSGTQLSVL.

V gene TRBV5-1 combines with J gene TRBJ2-4; D is unresolved. Trimming cost V 0 bases and J 0 bases, with 16 bases left between them. Germline V gene lookup returns CDR1 SGHRS and CDR2 YFSETQ. The CDR3 spans 18 residues. The CDR3 coding sequence is TGCGCCAGCAGCTTGGTCGCAGGTTCGGAGTTAGCCAAAAACATTCAGTACTTC. Residues: CASSLVAGSELAKNIQYF. Full variable domain (missing parts from reference TRBV5-1 and TRBJ2-4): KAGVTQTPRYLIKTRGQQVTLSCSPISGHRSVSWYQQTPGQGLQFLFEYFSETQRNKGNFPGRFSGRQFSNSRSEMNVSTLELGDSALYLCASSLVAGSELAKNIQYFGAGTRLSVL.

The gene calls are TRBV4-3 and TRBJ2-1; no clear D gene. Germline lookup yields CDR1 LGHNA and CDR2 YSLEER. V was clipped by 4 bases and J by 7 bases, with 17 bases between them. The CDR3 extends over 15 amino acids. Written as DNA, the CDR3 is TGCGCCAGCAGCCCCCGTGGGAAGGCTGGGAATGAGCAGTTCTTC. Translating gives CASSPRGKAGNEQFF.

This clonotype appeared a few times. The V and J genes are TRBV20-1 and TRBJ2-7; D is possibly TRBD2 (5 bases). The CDR3 covers 15 residues. CDR1 and CDR2 (germline): DFQATT, SNEGSKA (reference sequence). The V end was cut by 0 bases, the J end by 2 bases, with 14 bases between. CDR3 DNA: TGCAGTGCTAGAGATCCCAGCGGCCTTGCCTACGAGCAGTACTTC. Encoded protein: CSARDPSGLAYEQYF.

The J gene is TRBJ1-2, the V gene TRBV29-1, with D unresolved. CDR1 is SQVTM, CDR2 ANQGSEA, per germline. V lost 0 bases, J lost 7 bases, and 12 bases lay in between. This CDR3 has 13 amino acids. The CDR3 sequence is CSVEDGSQGGYTF. DNA for the CDR3: TGCAGCGTTGAAGATGGGTCTCAAGGTGGCTACACCTTC.

The chain joins TRBV20-1 to TRBJ1-6, with 7 bases that match TRBD1. Germline CDR1 is DFQATT and CDR2 is SNEGSKA (reference sequence). The CDR3 is 13 amino acids. J gave up 7 bases and V 4 bases, and 4 bases lay outside the gene matches. CDR3 DNA: TGCAGTGCTACCCAGGGGGTAAATTCACCCCTCCACTTT. It encodes CSATQGVNSPLHF.

V and J are TRBV6-4 and TRBJ2-2; 9 bases align to TRBD1. V lost 4 bases, J lost 5 bases, and 8 bases stayed unmatched. The length of the CDR3 is 16 residues. Germline V CDR1 and CDR2: MRHNA, SNTAGT. The CDR3 DNA reads TGTGCCAGCAGTGCATCAGGGGGACAGGGAACCGGGGAGCTGTTTTTT. It encodes CASSASGGQGTGELFF.

The sample holds one count of this clonotype. The chain employs TRBV2 and TRBJ2-1, with D perhaps TRBD1 or TRBD2 (5 bases each). Per the germline V gene, CDR1 is SNHLY and CDR2 is FYNNEI. CDR3 length equals 13 residues. V was trimmed by 8 bases and J by 9 bases, leaving 17 bases between them. The CDR3: CASYGGPWGEQFF. The CDR3 nucleotides are TGTGCCAGCTATGGGGGACCCTGGGGTGAGCAGTTCTTC.

This clonotype was detected only a few times. The chain links TRBV12-3 or TRBV12-4 to TRBJ2-1, with 8 bases lining up with TRBD2. The CDR3 totals 12 residues. V lost 7 bases and J lost 10; bases outside the gene matches: 6. CDR3 nucleotides: TGTGCCAGCACACAAACGGGGGGGGAGCAGTTCTTC. Translated: CASTQTGGEQFF.

The chain uses TRBV5-6 and TRBJ2-7; a weak D match, TRBD1 (5 bases). The length of the CDR3 is 15 residues. V dropped 0 bases and J dropped 2 bases, with 12 bases sitting between them. CDR1 SGHDT and CDR2 YYEEEE come from the germline V gene. Written as DNA, the CDR3 is TGTGCCAGCAGCTTGGGTTCAGGGCCCGCCTACGAGCAGTACTTC. This translates into CASSLGSGPAYEQYF.

The CDR3, as DNA: TGCAGTGCTAGTTTGGATGGGCAGTACTTC. It specifies CSASLDGQYF. This sequence joins TRBV20-1 and TRBJ2-7; no definite D call. CDR1 is DFQATT and CDR2 is SNEGSKA in the germline V gene (reference sequence). V shed 3 bases and J shed 9 bases, with 9 bases lying between them. The length of the CDR3 is 10 residues.

This clonotype has a handful of counts. The rearrangement joins TRBV12-3 or TRBV12-4 to TRBJ2-7, with D tentatively TRBD1 (6 bases). The V and J ends lost 5 bases and 9 bases respectively, with 14 bases between them. CDR3 length: 12 amino acids. CDR3 coding DNA: TGTGCCAGCAGTACCCGACAGGCGGGGCAGTACTTC. Amino acids: CASSTRQAGQYF.

This clonotype appeared a few times. The gene calls are TRBV5-1 and TRBJ2-1, with no clear D. Germline CDR1 and CDR2: SGHRS and YFSETQ. V lost 1 base, J lost 6 bases, and 14 bases lay in between. The CDR3 totals 15 residues. Here the CDR3 reads CASSLRVASANEQFF. CDR3 DNA sequence: TGCGCCAGCAGCTTGAGGGTAGCTTCCGCCAATGAGCAGTTCTTC.

This clonotype was detected a few times. The V and J genes are TRBV7-8 and TRBJ1-2; D call uncertain. Trimming stripped 2 bases from V and 9 bases from J, with 10 bases between. Germline V gene sequence: CDR1 SGHVS, CDR2 FQNEAQ. The CDR3 is 12 amino acids. CDR3 sequence reads: CASSLRTESYTF. The CDR3 DNA follows: TGTGCCAGCAGCTTAAGAACAGAGAGCTACACCTTC.

The chain joins TRBV5-1 to TRBJ1-2; D gene uncertain. Germline assignment: CDR1 SGHRS and CDR2 YFSETQ. CDR3 length equals 15 residues. Deletions cut 0 bases from V and 2 bases from J, with 11 bases between. The CDR3 bases are TGCGCCAGCAGCTTGGAAGGCCGGTTAAACTATGGCTACACCTTC. Translation gives CASSLEGRLNYGYTF.

The rearrangement joins TRBV6-1 to TRBJ2-4; 9 nucleotides line up with TRBD1. Per the germline V gene, CDR1 is MNHNS and CDR2 is SASEGT. CDR3 size: 14 residues. V shed 9 bases, J shed 3 bases, and the junction held 6 bases outside the gene matches. DNA for the CDR3: TGTGCCAGTAGGGACAGGGTAATCAAAAACATTCAGTACTTC. Translating it yields CASRDRVIKNIQYF.

The V call is TRBV3-1, the J call TRBJ2-1, with TRBD2 matching over 11 bases. CDR3 size: 16 residues. CDR1 LGHDT and CDR2 YNNKEL come from the germline V gene (reference sequence). V lost 0 bases, J lost 8 bases, and 6 bases stayed unmatched. CDR3 nucleotides: TGTGCCAGCAGCCAAGAATTAGCGGGAGGGTTGGATGAGCAGTTCTTC. Protein product: CASSQELAGGLDEQFF.

This clonotype occurred a few times. The gene calls are TRBV6-4 and TRBJ2-1, with TRBD2 matching over 10 bases. The CDR3 contains 15 residues. The V and J ends lost 9 bases and 2 bases, in that order; junction bases with no gene match: 7. Germline V gives CDR1 MRHNA, CDR2 SNTAGT. The CDR3 sequence: CASRLAGKTYNEQFF. DNA of the CDR3: TGTGCCAGTCGACTAGCGGGCAAAACCTACAATGAGCAGTTCTTC.

CDR3 residues: CSATPGGREYETQYF. The CDR3, as DNA: TGCAGTGCCACCCCCGGAGGGCGGGAGTATGAGACCCAGTACTTC. This rearrangement joins TRBV20-1 to TRBJ2-5, with 7 positions matching TRBD2. This CDR3 comprises 15 residues. Germline V gene sequence: CDR1 DFQATT, CDR2 SNEGSKA (reference sequence). The J segment lost 5 bases and the V segment lost 6 bases, leaving 15 bases of the junction unmatched.